The present TCR beta chain was sequenced within a study of beta chain features in type 1 diabetes. What was sequenced were expressed TCRB transcripts, since all of the isolated RNA had been reverse transcribed. Sequencing was performed with immunoSEQ multiplex PCR; in TCRdb, only in-frame clones are kept and a portion is missing. The sample yields some 500,000 clones, over 9.5% seen once. As for this clone: As yet, its antigen is unknown.

Sampling consisted of one heparinised blood draw per donor, averaging approximately 120 mL. V was clipped by 4 bases and J by 7 bases; unmatched bases: 13. Germline V CDR1 and CDR2: SGHTA, FQGNSA. This CDR3 region has 16 residues. General observations from the study: Patients' naive, central memory and Treg TCRB repertoires seemed closer to one another than those of healthy donors.

The chain has TRBV7-2 and TRBJ2-5; 9 bases map to TRBD1. The sequence was obtained from a woman younger than 35 in good health. The sample consisted of naive CD4+ T cells from blood. The CDR3 region has the DNA TGTGCCAGCAGCTACTTAATGGGACAGGGCCCCGGGACCCAGTACTTC. Translation: CASSYLMGQGPGTQYF. The entire variable domain, with the rest obtained from reference TRBV7-2 and TRBJ2-5, is as follows: GAGVSQSPSNKVTEKGKDVELRCDPISGHTALYWYRQSLGQGLEFLIYFQGNSAPDKSGLPSDRFSAERTGGSVSTLTIQRTQQEDSAVYLCASSYLMGQGPGTQYFGPGTRLLVL.